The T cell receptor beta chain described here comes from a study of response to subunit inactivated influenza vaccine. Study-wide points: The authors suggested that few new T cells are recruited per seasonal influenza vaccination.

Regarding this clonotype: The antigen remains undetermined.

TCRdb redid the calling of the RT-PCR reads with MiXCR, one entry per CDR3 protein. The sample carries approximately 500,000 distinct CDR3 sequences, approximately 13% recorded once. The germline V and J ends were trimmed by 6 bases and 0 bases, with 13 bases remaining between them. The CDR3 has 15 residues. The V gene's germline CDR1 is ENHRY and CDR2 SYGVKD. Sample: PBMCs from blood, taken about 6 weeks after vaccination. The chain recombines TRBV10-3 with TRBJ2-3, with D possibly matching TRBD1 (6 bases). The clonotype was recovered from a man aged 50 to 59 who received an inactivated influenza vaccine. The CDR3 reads CAIRKGQGSTDTQYF. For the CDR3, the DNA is TGTGCCATCAGAAAGGGACAAGGGAGCACAGATACGCAGTATTTT.